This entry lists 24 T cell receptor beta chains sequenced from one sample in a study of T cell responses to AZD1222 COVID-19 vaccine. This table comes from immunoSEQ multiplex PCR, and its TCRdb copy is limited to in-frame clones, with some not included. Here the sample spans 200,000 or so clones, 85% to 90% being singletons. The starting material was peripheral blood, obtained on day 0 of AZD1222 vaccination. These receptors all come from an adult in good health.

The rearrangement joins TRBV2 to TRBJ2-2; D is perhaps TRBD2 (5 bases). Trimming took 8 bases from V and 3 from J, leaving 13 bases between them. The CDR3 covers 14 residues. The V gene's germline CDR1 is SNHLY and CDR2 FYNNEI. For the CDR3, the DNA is TGTGCCAGCTACTTCGCCGGGGACACCGGGGAGCTGTTTTTT. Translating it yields CASYFAGDTGELFF.

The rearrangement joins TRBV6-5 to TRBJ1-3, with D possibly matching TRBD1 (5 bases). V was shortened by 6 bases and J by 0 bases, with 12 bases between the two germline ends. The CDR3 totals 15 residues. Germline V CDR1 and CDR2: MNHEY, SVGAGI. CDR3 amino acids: CASRQTGASGNTIYF. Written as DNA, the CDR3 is TGTGCCAGCAGACAAACAGGAGCCTCTGGAAACACCATATATTTT.

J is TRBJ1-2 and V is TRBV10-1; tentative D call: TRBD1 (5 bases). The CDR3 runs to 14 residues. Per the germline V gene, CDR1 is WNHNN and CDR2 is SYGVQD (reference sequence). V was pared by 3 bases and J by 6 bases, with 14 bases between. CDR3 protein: CASSDTGRTNGYTF. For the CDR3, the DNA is TGCGCCAGCAGTGATACAGGACGGACTAATGGCTACACCTTC.

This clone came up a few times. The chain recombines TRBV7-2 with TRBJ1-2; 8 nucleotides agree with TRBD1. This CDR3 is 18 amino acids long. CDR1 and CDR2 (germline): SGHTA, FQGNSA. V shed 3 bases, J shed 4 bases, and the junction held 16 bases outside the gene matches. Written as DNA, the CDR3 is TGTGCCAGCAGCTTCGGGGACAGGAAAGTACTGGGCTTCTATGGCTACACCTTC. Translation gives CASSFGDRKVLGFYGYTF.

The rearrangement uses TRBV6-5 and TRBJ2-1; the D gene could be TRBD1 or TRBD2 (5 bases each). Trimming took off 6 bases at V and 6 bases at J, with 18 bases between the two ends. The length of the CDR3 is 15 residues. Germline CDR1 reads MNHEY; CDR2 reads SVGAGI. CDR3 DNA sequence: TGTGCCAGCAGCGCCTCCGGGATGGGGGTCAATGAGCAGTTCTTC. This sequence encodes CASSASGMGVNEQFF.

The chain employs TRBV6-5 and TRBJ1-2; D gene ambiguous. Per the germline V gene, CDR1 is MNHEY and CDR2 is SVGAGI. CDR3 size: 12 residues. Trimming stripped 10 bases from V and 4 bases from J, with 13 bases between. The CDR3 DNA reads TGTGCCACCGGAAATCGTGGCTATGGCTACACCTTC. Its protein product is CATGNRGYGYTF.

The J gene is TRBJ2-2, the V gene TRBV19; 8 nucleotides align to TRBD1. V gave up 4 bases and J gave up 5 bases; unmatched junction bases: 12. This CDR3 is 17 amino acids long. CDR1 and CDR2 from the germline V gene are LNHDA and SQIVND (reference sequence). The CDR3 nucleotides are TGTGCCAGTAGTAAACCGCGGACAGGGAAGGGGACCGGGGAGCTGTTTTTT. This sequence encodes CASSKPRTGKGTGELFF.

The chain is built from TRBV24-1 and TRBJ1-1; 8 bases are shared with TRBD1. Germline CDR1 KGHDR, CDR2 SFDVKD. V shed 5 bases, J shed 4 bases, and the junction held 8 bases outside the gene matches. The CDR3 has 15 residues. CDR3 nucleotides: TGTGCCACCAGTGGGGGGCGGGGGACAGGCACTGAAGCTTTCTTT. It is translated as CATSGGRGTGTEAFF.

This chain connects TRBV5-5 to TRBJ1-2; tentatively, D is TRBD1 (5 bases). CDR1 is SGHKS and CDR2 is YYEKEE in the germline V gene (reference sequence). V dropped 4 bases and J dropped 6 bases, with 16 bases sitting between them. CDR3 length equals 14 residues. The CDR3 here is CASSLWGSGDGYTF. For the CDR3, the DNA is TGTGCCAGCAGCCTCTGGGGCAGTGGGGATGGCTACACCTTC.

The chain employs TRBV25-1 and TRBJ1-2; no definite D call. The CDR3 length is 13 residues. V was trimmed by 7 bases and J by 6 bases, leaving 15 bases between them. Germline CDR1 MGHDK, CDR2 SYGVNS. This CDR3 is CASNGAEVNGYTF. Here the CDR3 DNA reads TGTGCCAGCAACGGAGCTGAGGTCAATGGCTACACCTTC.

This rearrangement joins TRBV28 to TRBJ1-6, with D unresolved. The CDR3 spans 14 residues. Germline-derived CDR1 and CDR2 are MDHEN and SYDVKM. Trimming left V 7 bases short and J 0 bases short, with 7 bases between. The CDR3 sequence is CASTLPSYNSPLHF. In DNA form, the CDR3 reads TGTGCCAGCACCCTCCCCTCCTATAATTCACCCCTCCACTTT.

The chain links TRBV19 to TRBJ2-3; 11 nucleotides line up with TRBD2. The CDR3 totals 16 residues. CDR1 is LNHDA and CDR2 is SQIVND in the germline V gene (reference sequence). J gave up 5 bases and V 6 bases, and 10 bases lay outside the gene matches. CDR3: CASRPGVAGGQDTQYF. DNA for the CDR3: TGTGCCAGTAGGCCTGGGGTAGCGGGGGGGCAAGATACGCAGTATTTT.

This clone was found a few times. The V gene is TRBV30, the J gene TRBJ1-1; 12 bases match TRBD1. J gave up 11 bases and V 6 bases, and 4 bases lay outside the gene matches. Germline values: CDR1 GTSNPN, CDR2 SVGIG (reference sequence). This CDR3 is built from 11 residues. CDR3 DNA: TGTGCCTGCCGGGACAGGGGGCACGCTTTCTTT. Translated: CACRDRGHAFF.

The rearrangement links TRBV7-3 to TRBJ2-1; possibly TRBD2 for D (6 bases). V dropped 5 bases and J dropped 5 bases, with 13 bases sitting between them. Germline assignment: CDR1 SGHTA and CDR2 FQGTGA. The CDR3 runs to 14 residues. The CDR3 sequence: CASSPGSRNNEQFF. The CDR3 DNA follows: TGTGCCAGCAGCCCCGGGAGCAGGAACAATGAGCAGTTCTTC. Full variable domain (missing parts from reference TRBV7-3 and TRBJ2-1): GAGVSQTPSNKVTEKGKYVELRCDPISGHTALYWYRQSLGQGPEFLIYFQGTGAADDSGLPNDRFFAVRPEGSVSTLKIQRTERGDSAVYLCASSPGSRNNEQFFGPGTRLTVL.

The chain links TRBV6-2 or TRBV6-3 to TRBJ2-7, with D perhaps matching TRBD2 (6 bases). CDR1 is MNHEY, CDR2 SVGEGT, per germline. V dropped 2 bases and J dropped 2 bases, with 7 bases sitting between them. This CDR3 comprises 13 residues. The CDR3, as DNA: TGTGCCAGCAGTTACGGGGGGACCTACGAGCAGTACTTC. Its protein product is CASSYGGTYEQYF.

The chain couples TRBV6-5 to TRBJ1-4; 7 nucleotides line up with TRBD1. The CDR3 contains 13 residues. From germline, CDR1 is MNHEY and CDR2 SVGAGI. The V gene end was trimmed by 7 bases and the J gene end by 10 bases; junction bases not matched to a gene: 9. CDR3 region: CASNRDSTAKLFF. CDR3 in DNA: TGTGCCAGCAACCGGGACAGTACGGCAAAACTGTTTTTT.

The CDR3 sequence: CAADRGLTEAFF. The CDR3, as DNA: TGTGCCGCGGACAGGGGGCTTACTGAAGCTTTCTTT. V gene TRBV30 combines with J gene TRBJ1-1, with 11 nucleotides matching TRBD1. V lost 8 bases, J lost 5 bases, and 4 bases stayed unmatched. Germline V lookup: CDR1 GTSNPN, CDR2 SVGIG (reference sequence). The CDR3 sequence is 12 residues long.

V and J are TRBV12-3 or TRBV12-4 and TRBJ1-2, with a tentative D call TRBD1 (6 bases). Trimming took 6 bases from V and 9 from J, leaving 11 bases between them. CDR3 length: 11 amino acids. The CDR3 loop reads CASSPGDRYTF. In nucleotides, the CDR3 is TGTGCCAGCAGCCCAGGGGATCGCTACACCTTC.

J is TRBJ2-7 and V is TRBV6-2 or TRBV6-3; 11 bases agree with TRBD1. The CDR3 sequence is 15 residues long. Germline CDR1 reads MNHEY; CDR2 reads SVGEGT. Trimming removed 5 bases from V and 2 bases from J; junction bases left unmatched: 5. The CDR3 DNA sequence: TGTGCCAGCAGTGGGGGACAGGGGGGAACCTACGAGCAGTACTTC. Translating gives CASSGGQGGTYEQYF.

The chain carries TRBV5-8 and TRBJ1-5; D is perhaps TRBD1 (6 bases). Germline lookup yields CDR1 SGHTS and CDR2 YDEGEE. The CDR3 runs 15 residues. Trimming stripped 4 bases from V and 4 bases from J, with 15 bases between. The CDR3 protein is CASSPSRGWNQPQHF. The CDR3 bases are TGTGCCAGCAGCCCATCTAGGGGGTGGAATCAGCCCCAGCATTTT.

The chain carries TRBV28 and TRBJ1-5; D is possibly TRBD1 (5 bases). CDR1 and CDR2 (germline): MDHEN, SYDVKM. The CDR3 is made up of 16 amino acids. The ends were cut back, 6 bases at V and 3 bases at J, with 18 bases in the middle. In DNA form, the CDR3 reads TGTGCCAGCAGATCCCTCGGGGGGGTTAACAATCAGCCCCAGCATTTT. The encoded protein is CASRSLGGVNNQPQHF.

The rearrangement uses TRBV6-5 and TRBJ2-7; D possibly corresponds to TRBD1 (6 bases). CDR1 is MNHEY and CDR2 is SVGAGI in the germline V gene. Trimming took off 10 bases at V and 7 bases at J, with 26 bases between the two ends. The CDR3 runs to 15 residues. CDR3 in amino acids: CATKTPRTVLREQYF. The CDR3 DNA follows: TGTGCCACCAAAACTCCTCGGACAGTGCTACGAGAGCAGTACTTC.

The CDR3 sequence: CASSRGGSLNEQFF. The CDR3 bases are TGTGCCAGTAGCCGAGGGGGGTCTCTAAATGAGCAGTTCTTC. The V and J genes are TRBV19 and TRBJ2-1; the D gene could be TRBD1 or TRBD2 (6 bases each). V lost 6 bases and J 7 bases, leaving 16 bases between the germline ends. Per germline, CDR1 LNHDA and CDR2 SQIVND (reference sequence). The CDR3 sequence is 14 residues long.

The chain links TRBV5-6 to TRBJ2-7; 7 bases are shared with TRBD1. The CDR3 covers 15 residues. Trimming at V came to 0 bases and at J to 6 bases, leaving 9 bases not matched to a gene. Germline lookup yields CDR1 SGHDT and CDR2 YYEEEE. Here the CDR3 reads CASSLGQGRVLEQYF. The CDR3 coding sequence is TGTGCCAGCAGCTTGGGACAGGGTCGGGTTCTCGAGCAGTACTTC.